The 32 T cell receptor beta chains below were found in one sample sequenced in a study of cytomegalovirus exposure and HLA in healthy donors. Assay: immunoSEQ multiplex PCR; the TCRdb copy retains only in-frame clones and omits some. This sample has 250,000 to 300,000 clones; 70% to 90% occur once, and the top ten carry 0.95% to 1.1%. Specimen: PBMCs. The receptors derive from a woman between 18 and 30 years old in good health and CMV-seronegative.

The genes are TRBV6-1 and TRBJ1-5, with TRBD1 identical over 9 bases. The CDR3 length is 15 residues. With 10 bases clipped from V and 0 bases from J, the junction kept 7 bases outside the gene matches. Germline values: CDR1 MNHNS, CDR2 SASEGT. The CDR3 sequence: CAILQGANSNQPQHF. CDR3 DNA: TGTGCCATCCTACAGGGGGCGAATAGCAATCAGCCCCAGCATTTT.

In its sample, this clone was seen once. The chain joins TRBV9 to TRBJ2-1; maybe TRBD2 (5 bases). The germline gives CDR1 SGDLS, CDR2 YYNGEE. Trimming left V 4 bases short and J 0 bases short, with 17 bases between. This CDR3 is built from 17 residues. The CDR3 loop reads CASSSPGVGSSYNEQFF. The CDR3 DNA follows: TGTGCCAGCAGCTCCCCCGGAGTGGGGAGCTCCTACAATGAGCAGTTCTTC.

The CDR3 loop reads CASRLGGTNSPLHF. The CDR3 bases are TGTGCCAGCAGATTGGGGGGGACCAATTCACCCCTCCACTTT. The rearrangement uses TRBV7-3 and TRBJ1-6, with D possibly TRBD1 on 5 matching bases. Trimming stripped 6 bases from V and 7 bases from J, with 13 bases between. In germline, CDR1 is SGHTA, CDR2 FQGTGA. CDR3 size: 14 residues.

The chain carries TRBV6-1 and TRBJ2-7; D ambiguous. Germline CDR1 is MNHNS and CDR2 is SASEGT. The CDR3 consists of 12 residues. V was pared by 2 bases and J by 6 bases, with 8 bases between. The DNA for the CDR3 is TGTGCCAGCAGTGAAAACTTTAGCGAGCAGTACTTC. This translates into CASSENFSEQYF.

The chain couples TRBV5-1 to TRBJ2-1; 8 bases agree with TRBD1. CDR3 length equals 15 residues. Unmatched junction bases numbered 6, after V lost 4 bases and J lost 3 bases. Germline CDR1 SGHRS, CDR2 YFSETQ. Here the CDR3 reads CASSTTGGSYNEQFF. The CDR3, as DNA: TGCGCCAGCAGCACCACAGGGGGGAGCTACAATGAGCAGTTCTTC. The variable domain in full, completed from reference TRBV5-1 and TRBJ2-1, reads KAGVTQTPRYLIKTRGQQVTLSCSPISGHRSVSWYQQTPGQGLQFLFEYFSETQRNKGNFPGRFSGRQFSNSRSEMNVSTLELGDSALYLCASSTTGGSYNEQFFGPGTRLTVL.

This clone was seen a handful of times. The J gene is TRBJ2-5, the V gene TRBV11-3; 7 bases agree with TRBD2. This CDR3 has 14 amino acids. V lost 1 base, J lost 5 bases, and 4 bases stayed unmatched. CDR1 is SGHNT and CDR2 is YENEEA in the germline V gene. In DNA form, the CDR3 reads TGTGCCAGCAGCTTAGCGGGAGGTGCGGAGACCCAGTACTTC. Its protein product is CASSLAGGAETQYF. Full variable domain (outside the CDR3, taken from reference TRBV11-3 and TRBJ2-5): EAGVVQSPRYKIIEKKQPVAFWCNPISGHNTLYWYLQNLGQGPELLIRYENEEAVDDSQLPKDRFSAERLKGVDSTLKIQPAELGDSAVYLCASSLAGGAETQYFGPGTRLLVL.

This rearrangement joins TRBV10-1 to TRBJ2-2; 10 bases fit TRBD2. CDR3 length: 17 amino acids. After removal of 5 bases from V and 3 bases from J, the junction contained 9 bases not matched to a gene. Germline assignment: CDR1 WNHNN and CDR2 SYGVQD (reference sequence). The CDR3, as DNA: TGCGCCAGCAGTATGGCCGCTAGCGGGGGTTACACCGGGGAGCTGTTTTTT. Translated: CASSMAASGGYTGELFF.

The chain has TRBV18 and TRBJ1-2; D remains ambiguous. V lost 3 bases and J lost 5, with 22 bases in between. The germline CDR1 and CDR2 sequences are KGHSH and LQKENI. The CDR3 totals 17 residues. CDR3 loop: CASSPLPSETLIYGYTF. The CDR3 DNA is TGTGCCAGCTCACCGCTCCCGTCCGAAACTTTGATTTATGGCTACACCTTC.

The chain is built from TRBV29-1 and TRBJ2-7, with 8 nucleotides matching TRBD1. The CDR3 sequence is 12 residues long. Germline V gene sequence: CDR1 SQVTM, CDR2 ANQGSEA. Germline trimming cut 4 bases from V and 7 bases from J; bases unmatched to any gene: 6. CDR3 amino acids: CSVARGQDEQYF. The CDR3 region has the DNA TGCAGCGTTGCCAGGGGGCAGGATGAGCAGTACTTC.

This clone was found a few times. This chain joins TRBV30 and TRBJ1-1; 9 nucleotides agree with TRBD1. Germline V gene lookup returns CDR1 GTSNPN and CDR2 SVGIG (reference sequence). CDR3 size: 14 residues. The ends lost 4 bases at V and 5 bases at J; junction bases unmatched: 8. The CDR3: CAWTSGQGRTEAFF. In nucleotides, the CDR3 is TGTGCCTGGACTTCCGGACAGGGGAGGACTGAAGCTTTCTTT.

The chain carries TRBV7-6 and TRBJ2-2; weak D call: TRBD1 (7 bases). V dropped 0 bases and J dropped 7 bases, with 24 bases sitting between them. Germline CDR1 reads SGHVS; CDR2 reads FNYEAQ. CDR3 length: 19 amino acids. DNA for the CDR3: TGTGCCAGCAGCTTAGCGGTCTTCTGGAGACAGGGAGGTGGCGGGGAGCTGTTTTTT. Amino acids: CASSLAVFWRQGGGGELFF. The entire variable domain, with the rest obtained from reference TRBV7-6 and TRBJ2-2, is as follows: GAGVSQSPRYKVTKRGQDVALRCDPISGHVSLYWYRQALGQGPEFLTYFNYEAQQDKSGLPNDRFSAERPEGSISTLTIQRTEQRDSAMYRCASSLAVFWRQGGGGELFFGEGSRLTVL.

This chain uses TRBV5-1 with TRBJ2-3, with D tentatively TRBD2 (5 bases). Germline V gives CDR1 SGHRS, CDR2 YFSETQ. V was pared by 1 base and J by 4 bases, with 13 bases between. The CDR3 sequence is 15 residues long. The CDR3 DNA reads as TGCGCCAGCAGCTTGATGGGGAGTGACGCAGATACGCAGTATTTT. It specifies CASSLMGSDADTQYF.

This clone came up a few times. The V and J genes are TRBV6-6 and TRBJ2-7, with 7 bases matching TRBD1. J lost 0 bases, V lost 9 bases, and 11 bases had no gene match. CDR3 size: 15 residues. Germline V gene sequence: CDR1 MNHNY, CDR2 SVGAGI (reference sequence). CDR3 region: CASGPGRDSSYEQYF. For the CDR3, the DNA is TGTGCCAGTGGGCCTGGCCGGGACAGCTCCTACGAGCAGTACTTC.

Turning to this clone: At one of its ends the junction is not consistent with the germline gene, which may arise from a read error. The chain employs TRBV5-6 and TRBJ2-7; 7 positions agree with TRBD2. CDR1 is SGHDT and CDR2 is YYEEEE in the germline V gene. There are 14 residues in the CDR3. The CDR3 nucleotides are TGTGCCAGCAGTTTGGGGGAGGGACCTTACGAGCAGTACTTC. It specifies CASSLGEGPYEQYF.

V is TRBV6-5 and J is TRBJ2-1, with 8 bases aligning to TRBD2. This CDR3 has 14 residues. The germline CDR1 and CDR2 sequences are MNHEY and SVGAGI. With V trimmed by 6 bases and J by 5 bases, 6 bases remained unmatched. CDR3 coding DNA: TGTGCCAGCAGAACCACTAGCGGAAACAATGAGCAGTTCTTC. Amino acid sequence: CASRTTSGNNEQFF.

The rearrangement uses TRBV5-8 and TRBJ2-2, with 11 bases aligning to TRBD1. The ends lost 5 bases at V and 4 bases at J; junction bases unmatched: 7. Germline V gene sequence: CDR1 SGHTS, CDR2 YDEGEE. The CDR3 has 16 amino acids. The CDR3 region is CASSDGQGAGTGELFF. In nucleotides, the CDR3 is TGTGCCAGCAGTGATGGACAGGGGGCAGGCACCGGGGAGCTGTTTTTT.

V and J are TRBV4-3 and TRBJ1-5; the D is unclear. CDR1 LGHNA and CDR2 YSLEER come from the germline V gene. Trimming cost V 0 bases and J 0 bases, with 24 bases left between them. The CDR3 is made up of 21 amino acids. CDR3 in amino acids: CASSQDYSRREGYYSNQPQHF. The CDR3 region has the DNA TGCGCCAGCAGCCAAGACTACTCCCGGCGAGAGGGATATTATAGCAATCAGCCCCAGCATTTT.

The chain links TRBV6-5 to TRBJ1-2, with D possibly TRBD1 on 6 matching bases. There are 13 residues in the CDR3. V was cut by 0 bases and J by 5 bases, with 7 bases left in between. Germline-derived CDR1 and CDR2 are MNHEY and SVGAGI. CDR3 in DNA: TGTGCCAGCAGTTACTCTCAGGGGTATGGCTACACCTTC. This codes for CASSYSQGYGYTF.

The V call is TRBV5-1, the J call TRBJ2-5; possibly TRBD1 for D (5 bases). The V gene's germline CDR1 is SGHRS and CDR2 YFSETQ. The CDR3 is made up of 16 amino acids. The germline V and J ends were trimmed by 0 bases and 3 bases, with 15 bases remaining between them. CDR3 bases: TGCGCCAGCAGCTTGGGGTCCCCAGGGTGGGAAGAGACCCAGTACTTC. This encodes CASSLGSPGWEETQYF.

The chain links TRBV5-1 to TRBJ2-7; TRBD1 matches 9 bases. With V trimmed by 4 bases and J by 4 bases, 9 bases remained unmatched. In germline, CDR1 is SGHRS, CDR2 YFSETQ. This CDR3 has 15 amino acids. CDR3: CASSTTTGGAYEQYF. DNA for the CDR3: TGCGCCAGCAGCACTACAACAGGGGGCGCGTACGAGCAGTACTTC.

The chain employs TRBV19 and TRBJ1-3; D is unclear. Germline loops: CDR1 LNHDA, CDR2 SQIVND (reference sequence). V was cut by 7 bases and J by 3 bases, with 4 bases left in between. CDR3 length: 11 amino acids. CDR3 region: CASISGNTIYF. Written as DNA, the CDR3 is TGTGCCAGTATTAGTGGAAACACCATATATTTT.

The chain joins TRBV7-8 to TRBJ2-1, with 9 nucleotides matching TRBD2. The V gene end was trimmed by 7 bases and the J gene end by 5 bases; junction bases not matched to a gene: 18. CDR3 length: 18 amino acids. Looked up from germline, CDR1 is SGHVS and CDR2 is FQNEAQ. The CDR3 DNA is TGTGCCAGCATCAATGGCCTAGCGGGGTTCCTTTCCCACAATGAGCAGTTCTTC. Translation: CASINGLAGFLSHNEQFF.

The V gene is TRBV4-3, the J gene TRBJ2-2, with 12 bases fitting TRBD1. The CDR3 spans 16 residues. CDR1 is LGHNA, CDR2 YSLEER, per germline. Losses at the gene ends were 2 bases for V and 8 bases for J; bases not matched to a gene: 6. Here the CDR3 reads CASSQPPGQGAGELFF. Here the CDR3 DNA reads TGCGCCAGCAGCCAACCTCCGGGACAGGGGGCAGGGGAGCTGTTTTTT.

The rearrangement uses TRBV4-3 and TRBJ2-5; a possible D gene is TRBD2 (5 bases). Germline CDR1 and CDR2: LGHNA and YSLEER. Trimming removed 0 bases at V and 9 bases at J, with 8 bases between. The CDR3 covers 12 residues. CDR3 protein: CASSQDVGAQYF. The CDR3 coding sequence is TGCGCCAGCAGCCAAGACGTCGGGGCCCAGTACTTC.

J is TRBJ1-4 and V is TRBV29-1, with D perhaps TRBD1 (5 bases). The CDR3 spans 15 residues. Trimming pared 1 base from V and 0 bases from J, leaving 9 bases between. Per germline, CDR1 SQVTM and CDR2 ANQGSEA. CDR3: CSVEVDTATNEKLFF. CDR3 sequence (DNA): TGCAGCGTTGAAGTGGACACAGCAACTAATGAAAAACTGTTTTTT.

This chain connects TRBV7-6 to TRBJ2-5; no clear D gene. The CDR3 has 16 amino acids. Germline V CDR1 and CDR2: SGHVS, FNYEAQ. Trimming pared 0 bases from V and 7 bases from J, leaving 18 bases between. The CDR3 sequence: CASSLAAVTNLGTQYF. CDR3 in DNA: TGTGCCAGCAGCTTAGCGGCGGTCACCAATCTCGGGACCCAGTACTTC. Complete variable domain (other parts from reference TRBV7-6 and TRBJ2-5): GAGVSQSPRYKVTKRGQDVALRCDPISGHVSLYWYRQALGQGPEFLTYFNYEAQQDKSGLPNDRFSAERPEGSISTLTIQRTEQRDSAMYRCASSLAAVTNLGTQYFGPGTRLLVL.

This chain joins TRBV7-9 and TRBJ1-2, with D maybe TRBD1 (6 bases). Germline V lookup: CDR1 SEHNR, CDR2 FQNEAQ (reference sequence). With 1 base removed from V and 7 bases from J, the gap between germline ends came to 10 bases. The CDR3 consists of 13 residues. In nucleotides, the CDR3 is TGTGCCAGCAGCTTAGAAGGACAGTTTGGCTACACCTTC. As protein: CASSLEGQFGYTF.

The genes are TRBV19 and TRBJ2-7, with 13 bases fitting TRBD2. Germline lookup yields CDR1 LNHDA and CDR2 SQIVND (reference sequence). The CDR3 totals 16 residues. V shed 5 bases, J shed 3 bases, and the junction held 7 bases outside the gene matches. CDR3 sequence reads: CASSHRWTSGSYEQYF. The CDR3 DNA follows: TGTGCCAGTAGTCATCGTTGGACTAGCGGGAGCTACGAGCAGTACTTC.

The genes are TRBV9 and TRBJ2-7, with a tentative D call TRBD2 (6 bases). Trimming pared 2 bases from V and 4 bases from J, leaving 16 bases between. CDR1 and CDR2 from the germline V gene are SGDLS and YYNGEE. The CDR3 contains 15 residues. CDR3 bases: TGTGCCAGCAGCGTCGGGACTGACTTCTCGTACGAGCAGTACTTC. Translated: CASSVGTDFSYEQYF.

The rearrangement uses TRBV11-2 and TRBJ2-3, with unresolved D. Trimming took off 4 bases at V and 5 bases at J, with 10 bases between the two ends. Per the germline V gene, CDR1 is SGHAT and CDR2 is FQNNGV. The CDR3 extends over 13 amino acids. For the CDR3, the DNA is TGTGCCAGCAGCTCGTCCTACCTAGATACGCAGTATTTT. It is translated as CASSSSYLDTQYF.

The chain recombines TRBV27 with TRBJ2-6, with TRBD1 matching 8 bases. The J segment lost 0 bases and the V segment lost 5 bases, leaving 9 bases of the junction unmatched. The germline V gene encodes CDR1 MNHEY and CDR2 SMNVEV (reference sequence). The CDR3 runs 18 residues. The CDR3 here is CASSVWGQALSGANVLTF. In DNA, the CDR3 is TGTGCCAGCAGTGTTTGGGGACAGGCCCTCTCTGGGGCCAACGTCCTGACTTTC.

The CDR3 is CASSESVANYGYTF. In DNA, the CDR3 is TGTGCCAGCAGTGAGAGCGTTGCGAACTATGGCTACACCTTC. This chain connects TRBV25-1 to TRBJ1-2, with D hard to call. In germline, CDR1 is MGHDK, CDR2 SYGVNS. V was shortened by 3 bases and J by 2 bases, with 10 bases between the two germline ends. This CDR3 comprises 14 residues.